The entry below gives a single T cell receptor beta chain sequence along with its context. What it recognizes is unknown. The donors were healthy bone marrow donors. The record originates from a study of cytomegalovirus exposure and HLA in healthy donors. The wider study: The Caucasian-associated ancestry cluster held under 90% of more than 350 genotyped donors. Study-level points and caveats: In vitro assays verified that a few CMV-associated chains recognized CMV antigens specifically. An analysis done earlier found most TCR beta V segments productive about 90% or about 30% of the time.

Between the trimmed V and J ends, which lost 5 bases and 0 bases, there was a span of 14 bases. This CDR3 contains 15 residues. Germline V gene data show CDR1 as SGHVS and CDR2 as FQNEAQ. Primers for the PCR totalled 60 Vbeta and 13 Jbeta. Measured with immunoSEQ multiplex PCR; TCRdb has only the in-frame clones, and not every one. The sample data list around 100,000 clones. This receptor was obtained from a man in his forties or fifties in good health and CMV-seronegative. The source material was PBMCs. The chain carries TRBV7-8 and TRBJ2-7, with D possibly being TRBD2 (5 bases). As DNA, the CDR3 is TGTGCCAGCAGCGTAAGGACGGGGAACTCCTACGAGCAGTACTTC. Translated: CASSVRTGNSYEQYF.